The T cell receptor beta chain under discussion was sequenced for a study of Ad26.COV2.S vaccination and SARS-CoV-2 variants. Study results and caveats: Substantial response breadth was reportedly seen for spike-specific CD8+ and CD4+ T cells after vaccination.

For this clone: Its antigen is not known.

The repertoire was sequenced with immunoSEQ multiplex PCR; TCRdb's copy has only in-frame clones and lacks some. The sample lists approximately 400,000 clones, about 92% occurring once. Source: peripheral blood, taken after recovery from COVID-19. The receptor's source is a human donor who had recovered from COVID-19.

CDR3 sequence (DNA): TGTGCCAGCAGCTTACACTCTTTTGGGACAGGGGACGGGCGGGGCTACACCTTC. Its protein is CASSLHSFGTGDGRGYTF. The gene calls are TRBV11-2 and TRBJ1-2; 10 positions match TRBD1. The CDR3 is made up of 18 amino acids. V dropped 2 bases and J dropped 8; count of bases not matched to a gene: 17. CDR1 is SGHAT, CDR2 FQNNGV, per germline.